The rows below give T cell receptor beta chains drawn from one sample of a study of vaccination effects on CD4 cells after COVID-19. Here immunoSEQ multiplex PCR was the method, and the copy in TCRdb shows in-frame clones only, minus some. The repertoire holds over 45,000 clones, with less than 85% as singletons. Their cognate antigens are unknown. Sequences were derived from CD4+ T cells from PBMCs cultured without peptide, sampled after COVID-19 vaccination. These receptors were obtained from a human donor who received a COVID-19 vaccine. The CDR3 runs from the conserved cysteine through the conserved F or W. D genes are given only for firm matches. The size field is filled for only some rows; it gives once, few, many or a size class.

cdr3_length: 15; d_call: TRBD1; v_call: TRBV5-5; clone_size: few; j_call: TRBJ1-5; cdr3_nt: TGTGCCAGCAGCTGGGGGACAGGGATCAATCAGCCCCAGCATTTT; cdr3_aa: CASSWGTGINQPQHF
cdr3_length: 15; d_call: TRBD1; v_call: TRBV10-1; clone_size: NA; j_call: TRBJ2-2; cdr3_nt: TGCGCCAGCAGCCCCGGGACAGGGAGCACCGGGGAGCTGTTTTTT; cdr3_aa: CASSPGTGSTGELFF
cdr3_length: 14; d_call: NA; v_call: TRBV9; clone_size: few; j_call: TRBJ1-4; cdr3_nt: TGTGCCAGCAGCGCCTGGGAGGGTAATGAAAAACTGTTTTTT; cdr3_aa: CASSAWEGNEKLFF
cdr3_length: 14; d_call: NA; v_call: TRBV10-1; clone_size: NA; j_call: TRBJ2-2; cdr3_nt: TGCGCCAGCAGTGAGTCGTGGAACACCGGGGAGCTGTTTTTT; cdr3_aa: CASSESWNTGELFF
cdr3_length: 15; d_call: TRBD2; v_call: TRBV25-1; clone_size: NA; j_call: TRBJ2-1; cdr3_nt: TGTGCCAGCAGTCCAATGGGGGGGGTATCCAATGAGCAGTTCTTC; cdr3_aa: CASSPMGGVSNEQFF
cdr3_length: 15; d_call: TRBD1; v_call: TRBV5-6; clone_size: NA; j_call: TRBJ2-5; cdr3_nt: TGTGCCAGCAGCTCCGACAGGGGTATAGGAGAGACCCAGTACTTC; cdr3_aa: CASSSDRGIGETQYF
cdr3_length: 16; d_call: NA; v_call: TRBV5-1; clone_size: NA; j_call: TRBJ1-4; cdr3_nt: TGCGCCAGCAGCTTGGGGCCGGCAACAACTAATGAAAAACTGTTTTTT; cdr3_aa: CASSLGPATTNEKLFF
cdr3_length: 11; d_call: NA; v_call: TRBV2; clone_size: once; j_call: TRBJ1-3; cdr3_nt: TGTGCCAGCGTTATAAGAAACACCATATATTTT; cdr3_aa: CASVIRNTIYF
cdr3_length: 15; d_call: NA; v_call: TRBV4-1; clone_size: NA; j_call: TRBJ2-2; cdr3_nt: TGCGCCAGCAGCCAAGGTGTGGTAAACACCGGGGAGCTGTTTTTT; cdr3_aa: CASSQGVVNTGELFF
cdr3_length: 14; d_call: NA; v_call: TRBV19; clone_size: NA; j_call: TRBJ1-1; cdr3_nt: TGTGCCAGTAGAGAGACACACAGTGCCCCTGAAGCTTTCTTT; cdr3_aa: CASRETHSAPEAFF
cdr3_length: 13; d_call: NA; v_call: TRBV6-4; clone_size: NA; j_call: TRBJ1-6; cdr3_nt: TGTGCCAGCAGTGACGACAATAATTCACCCCTCCACTTT; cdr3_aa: CASSDDNNSPLHF
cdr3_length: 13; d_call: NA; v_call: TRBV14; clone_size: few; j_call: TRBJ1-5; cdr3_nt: TGTGCCAGCCCCAATTGGGGTTGTCAGCCCCAGCATTTT; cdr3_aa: CASPNWGCQPQHF
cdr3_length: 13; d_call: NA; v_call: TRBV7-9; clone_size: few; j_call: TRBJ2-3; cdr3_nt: TGTGCCAGCAGCCCGTACAACACAGATACGCAGTATTTT; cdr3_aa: CASSPYNTDTQYF
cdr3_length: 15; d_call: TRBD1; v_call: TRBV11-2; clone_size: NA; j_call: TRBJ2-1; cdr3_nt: TGTGCCAGCAGCTTCCTACAGGGGCCCTACAATGAGCAGTTCTTC; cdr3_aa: CASSFLQGPYNEQFF
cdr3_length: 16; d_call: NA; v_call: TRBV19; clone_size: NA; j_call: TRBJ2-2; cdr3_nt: TGTGCCAGTAGTATAGGGCTAGCAGGAGGCACCGGGGAGCTGTTTTTT; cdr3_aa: CASSIGLAGGTGELFF
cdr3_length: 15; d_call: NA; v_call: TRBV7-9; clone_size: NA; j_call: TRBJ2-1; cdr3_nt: TGTGCCAGCAGTGCCGAGGGGACGGCCTACAATGAGCAGTTCTTC; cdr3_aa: CASSAEGTAYNEQFF
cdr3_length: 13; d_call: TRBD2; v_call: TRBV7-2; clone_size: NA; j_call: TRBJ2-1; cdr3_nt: TGTGCCAGCTTACTAGCGGGAGTCAGTGAGCAGTTCTTC; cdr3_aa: CASLLAGVSEQFF
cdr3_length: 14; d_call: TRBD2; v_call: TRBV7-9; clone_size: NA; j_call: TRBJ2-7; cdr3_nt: TGTGCCAGCAGCTTAATCGGACTAGCCTACGAGCAGTACTTC; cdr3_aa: CASSLIGLAYEQYF
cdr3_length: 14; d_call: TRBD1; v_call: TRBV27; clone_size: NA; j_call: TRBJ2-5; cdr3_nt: TGTGCCAGCAGTCTAAGGGGGCGGGCAGAGACCCAGTACTTC; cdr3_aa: CASSLRGRAETQYF
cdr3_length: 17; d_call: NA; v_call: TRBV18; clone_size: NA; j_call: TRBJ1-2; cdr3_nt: TGTGCCAGCTCCCCACCTACGGGCCTGGTTACAGCCCTTAGCTACACCTTC; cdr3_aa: CASSPPTGLVTALSYTF
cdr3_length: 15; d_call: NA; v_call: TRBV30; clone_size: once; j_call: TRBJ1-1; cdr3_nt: TGTGCCTGGAGTGTTGAGACATACATGAACACTGAAGCTTTCTTT; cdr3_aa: CAWSVETYMNTEAFF
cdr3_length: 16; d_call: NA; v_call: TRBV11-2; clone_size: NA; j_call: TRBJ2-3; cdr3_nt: TGTGCCAGCAGCTTAGGGGCTGGACTCCGCACAGATACGCAGTATTTT; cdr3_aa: CASSLGAGLRTDTQYF
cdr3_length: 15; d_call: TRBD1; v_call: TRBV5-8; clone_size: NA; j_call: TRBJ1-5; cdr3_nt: TGTGCCAGCAGCTCGGACAGGGGGAACAATCAGCCCCAGCATTTT; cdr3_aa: CASSSDRGNNQPQHF
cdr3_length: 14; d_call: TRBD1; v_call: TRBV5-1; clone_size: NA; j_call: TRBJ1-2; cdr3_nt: TGCGCCAGCAGCTTGGCCCCAGGGGGCCGAGGCTACACCTTC; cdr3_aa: CASSLAPGGRGYTF
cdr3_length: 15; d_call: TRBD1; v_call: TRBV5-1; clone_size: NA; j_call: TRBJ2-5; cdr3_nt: TGCGCCAGCAGCTTGGGAGGGCAGGGGGAAAAGACCCAGTACTTC; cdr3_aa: CASSLGGQGEKTQYF
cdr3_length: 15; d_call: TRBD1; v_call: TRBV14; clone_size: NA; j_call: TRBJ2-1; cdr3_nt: TGTGCCAGCAGCCAGCAACAGGGGGGATACAATGAGCAGTTCTTC; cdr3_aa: CASSQQQGGYNEQFF
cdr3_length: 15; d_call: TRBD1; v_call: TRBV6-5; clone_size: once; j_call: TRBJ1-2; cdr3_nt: TGTGCCAGCAGTTACAGGGACAGGGGGCCCTATGGCTACACCTTC; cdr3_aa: CASSYRDRGPYGYTF
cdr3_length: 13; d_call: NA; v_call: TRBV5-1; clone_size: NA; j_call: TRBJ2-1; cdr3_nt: TGCGCCAGCAGCTTGGGACTAGTCAATGAGCAGTTCTTC; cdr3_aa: CASSLGLVNEQFF
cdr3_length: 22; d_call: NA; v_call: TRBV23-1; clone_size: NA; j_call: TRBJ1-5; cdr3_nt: TGCGCCAGCAGTCAATCGGGCGACAGGACCAGACGGTCCGTGAGGAAGAATCAGCCCCAGCATTTT; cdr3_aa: CASSQSGDRTRRSVRKNQPQHF
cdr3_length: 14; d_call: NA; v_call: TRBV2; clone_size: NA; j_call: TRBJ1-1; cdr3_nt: TGTGCCAGCAGTGGACAGGTCGGGAACACTGAAGCTTTCTTT; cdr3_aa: CASSGQVGNTEAFF
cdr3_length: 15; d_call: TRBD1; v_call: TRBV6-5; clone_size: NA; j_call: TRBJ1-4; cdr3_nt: TGTGCCAGCAGTTTGGGACAGGGCCTTAATGAAAAACTGTTTTTT; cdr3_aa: CASSLGQGLNEKLFF
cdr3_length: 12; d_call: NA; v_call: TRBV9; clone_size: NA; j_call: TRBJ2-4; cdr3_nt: TGTGCCAGCAGAGGAACGGAAAACATTCAGTACTTC; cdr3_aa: CASRGTENIQYF
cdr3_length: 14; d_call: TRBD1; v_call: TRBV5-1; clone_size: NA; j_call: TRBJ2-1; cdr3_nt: TGCGCCAGCAGCGCCGGAACAGGGGTCAGAGAGCAGTTCTTC; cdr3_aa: CASSAGTGVREQFF
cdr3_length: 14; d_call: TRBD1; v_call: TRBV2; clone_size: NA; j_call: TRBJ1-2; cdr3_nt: TGTGCCAGCAGTTACGAGGGACAGAGGGGCGGCTACACCTTC; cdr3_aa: CASSYEGQRGGYTF
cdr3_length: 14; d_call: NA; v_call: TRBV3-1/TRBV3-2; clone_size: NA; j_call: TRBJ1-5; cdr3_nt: TGTGCCAGCAGCCAACAGGGCTCTAATCAGCCCCAGCATTTT; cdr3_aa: CASSQQGSNQPQHF
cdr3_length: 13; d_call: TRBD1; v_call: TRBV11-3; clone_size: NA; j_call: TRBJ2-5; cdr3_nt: TGTGCCAGCAGAGCGACAGGGTCGGAGACCCAGTACTTC; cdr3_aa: CASRATGSETQYF
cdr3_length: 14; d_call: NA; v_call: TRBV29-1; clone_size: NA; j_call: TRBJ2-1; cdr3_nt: TGCAGCGTTGTAAAAGGGGTTAACTACAATGAGCAGTTCTTC; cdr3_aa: CSVVKGVNYNEQFF
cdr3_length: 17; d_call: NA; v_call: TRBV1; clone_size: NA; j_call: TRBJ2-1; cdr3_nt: TGCACCAGCAGCCGCAAAGGGGTAGCGGAAATCTACAATGAGCAGTTCTTC; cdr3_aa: CTSSRKGVAEIYNEQFF
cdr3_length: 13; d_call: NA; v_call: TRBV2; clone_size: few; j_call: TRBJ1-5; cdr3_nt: TGTGCCAGCGGGCGGGAAAGCAATCAGCCCCAGCATTTT; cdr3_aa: CASGRESNQPQHF
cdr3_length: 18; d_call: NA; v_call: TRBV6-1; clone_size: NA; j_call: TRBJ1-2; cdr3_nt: TGTGCCAGCAGTGAAGCGCTCGTCCTGGGGGGGCGGTACTATGGCTACACCTTC; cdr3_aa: CASSEALVLGGRYYGYTF
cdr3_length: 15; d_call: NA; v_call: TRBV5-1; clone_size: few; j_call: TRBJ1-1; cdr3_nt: TGCGCCAGCAGCTTGGCCACGGGTCTGAACACTGAAGCTTTCTTT; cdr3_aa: CASSLATGLNTEAFF
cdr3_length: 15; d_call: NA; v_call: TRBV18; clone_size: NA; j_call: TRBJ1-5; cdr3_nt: TGTGCCAGCTCACCACCGGGGGGCGGGAATCAGCCCCAGCATTTT; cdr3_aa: CASSPPGGGNQPQHF
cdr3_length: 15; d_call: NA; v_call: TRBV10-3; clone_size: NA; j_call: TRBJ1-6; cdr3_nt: TGTGCCATCAGTGACCCTCTGGGCCATAATTCACCCCTCCACTTT; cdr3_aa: CAISDPLGHNSPLHF
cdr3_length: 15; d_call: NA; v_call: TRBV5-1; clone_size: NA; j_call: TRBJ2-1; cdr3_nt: TGCGCCAGCAGCTTAGAAGGGTTCTCCTACAATGAGCAGTTCTTC; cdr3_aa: CASSLEGFSYNEQFF
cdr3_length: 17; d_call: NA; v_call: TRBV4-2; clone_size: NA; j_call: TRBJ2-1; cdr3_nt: TGTGCCAGCAGCCAAGACCCTCCCGGGGGCGCTTCCAATGAGCAGTTCTTC; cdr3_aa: CASSQDPPGGASNEQFF
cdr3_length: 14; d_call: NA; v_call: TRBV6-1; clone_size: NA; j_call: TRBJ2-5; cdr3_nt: TGTGCCAGCAGTGAAGGGGGTTCGGGGGAGACCCAGTACTTC; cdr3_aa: CASSEGGSGETQYF
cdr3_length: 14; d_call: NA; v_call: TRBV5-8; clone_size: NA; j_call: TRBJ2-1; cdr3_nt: TGTGCCAGCAGCTTGTGGGGGGTTGACAATGAGCAGTTCTTC; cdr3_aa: CASSLWGVDNEQFF
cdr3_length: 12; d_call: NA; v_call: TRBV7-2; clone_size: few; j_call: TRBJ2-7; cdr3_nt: TGTGCCAGCAGCTTGAGCTCCTACGAGCAGTACTTC; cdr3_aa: CASSLSSYEQYF
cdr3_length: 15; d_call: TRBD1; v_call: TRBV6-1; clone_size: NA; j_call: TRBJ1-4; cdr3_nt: TGTGCCAGCAGTGAACAGGACAGGGGTTTTGAAAAACTGTTTTTT; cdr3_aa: CASSEQDRGFEKLFF
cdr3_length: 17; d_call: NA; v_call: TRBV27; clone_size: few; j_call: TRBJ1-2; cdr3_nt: TGTGCCAGCAGTCCCAACAGGGACTCCACCTTTAACTATGGCTACACCTTC; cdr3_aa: CASSPNRDSTFNYGYTF
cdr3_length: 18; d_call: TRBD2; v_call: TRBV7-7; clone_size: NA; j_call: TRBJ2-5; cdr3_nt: TGTGCCAGCAGCTCAGGGGGACTAGCGGGGATCGGGGCGGAGACCCAGTACTTC; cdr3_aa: CASSSGGLAGIGAETQYF
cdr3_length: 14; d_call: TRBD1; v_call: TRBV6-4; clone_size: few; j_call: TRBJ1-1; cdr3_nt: TGTGCCAGCAGTGACACCGACAGGGGCACTGAAGCTTTCTTT; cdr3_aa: CASSDTDRGTEAFF
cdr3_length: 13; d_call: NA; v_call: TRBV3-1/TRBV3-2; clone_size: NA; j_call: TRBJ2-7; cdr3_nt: TGTGCCAGCAGCCAAGCTCCCTTACGCGAGCAGTACTTC; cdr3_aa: CASSQAPLREQYF
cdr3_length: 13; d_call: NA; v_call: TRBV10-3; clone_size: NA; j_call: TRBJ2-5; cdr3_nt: TGTGCCATCAGTGGGACAGTCCAAGAGACCCAGTACTTC; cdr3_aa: CAISGTVQETQYF
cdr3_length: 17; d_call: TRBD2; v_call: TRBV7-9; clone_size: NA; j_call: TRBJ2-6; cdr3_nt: TGTGCCAGCAGCTTAGCGGGAGGGAGCTCTGGGGCCAACGTCCTGACTTTC; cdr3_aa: CASSLAGGSSGANVLTF
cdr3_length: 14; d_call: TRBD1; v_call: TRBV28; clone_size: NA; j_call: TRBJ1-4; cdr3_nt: TGTGCCAGCAGTTCCGGACAGGGGAGTGAAAAACTGTTTTTT; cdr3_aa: CASSSGQGSEKLFF
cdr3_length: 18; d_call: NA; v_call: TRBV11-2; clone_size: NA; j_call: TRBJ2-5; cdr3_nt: TGTGCCAGCAGCTTAGGGTCGTTGGGGCGTCGGAAAAAAGAGACCCAGTACTTC; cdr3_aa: CASSLGSLGRRKKETQYF
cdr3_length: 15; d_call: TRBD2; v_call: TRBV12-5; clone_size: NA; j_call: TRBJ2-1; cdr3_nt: TGTGCTAGTGGTTTAGGGCGGGGGGTTTTGAATGAGCAGTTCTTC; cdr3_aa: CASGLGRGVLNEQFF
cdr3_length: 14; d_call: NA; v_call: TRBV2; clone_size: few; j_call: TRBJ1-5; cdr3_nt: TGTGCCAGCAGTGCCAGGGGTGGCAATCAGCCCCAGCATTTT; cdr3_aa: CASSARGGNQPQHF